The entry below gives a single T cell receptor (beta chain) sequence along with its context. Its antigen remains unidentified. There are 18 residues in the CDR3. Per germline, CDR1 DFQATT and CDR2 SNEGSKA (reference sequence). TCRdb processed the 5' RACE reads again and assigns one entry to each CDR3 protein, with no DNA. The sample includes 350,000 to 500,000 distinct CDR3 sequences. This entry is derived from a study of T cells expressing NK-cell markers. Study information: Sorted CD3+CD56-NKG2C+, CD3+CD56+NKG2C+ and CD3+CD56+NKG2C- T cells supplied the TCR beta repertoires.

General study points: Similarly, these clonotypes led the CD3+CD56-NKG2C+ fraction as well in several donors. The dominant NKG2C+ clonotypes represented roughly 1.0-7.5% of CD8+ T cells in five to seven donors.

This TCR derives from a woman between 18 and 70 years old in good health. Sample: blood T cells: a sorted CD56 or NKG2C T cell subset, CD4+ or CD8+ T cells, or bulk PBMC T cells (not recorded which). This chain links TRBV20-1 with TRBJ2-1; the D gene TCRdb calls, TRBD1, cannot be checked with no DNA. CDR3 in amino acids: CSAPGTGGIGGSYNEQFF.